The source of this TCR beta chain is a study of blood T cell repertoires in COVID-19. V shed 5 bases, J shed 10 bases, and the junction held 11 bases outside the gene matches. CDR1 and CDR2 from the germline V gene are LNHDA and SQIVND (reference sequence). The CDR3 runs 15 residues. In the authors' methods: It was from reference gene primer amplification that nucleated cell counts were estimated. Sequencing was performed with immunoSEQ multiplex PCR; in TCRdb, only in-frame clones are kept and a portion is missing. V, J and clone size reflect that table, while D and trimming were determined from the DNA. The repertoire has around 480,000 clones, around 89% of them found once; the top ten carry around 12%.

The chain recombines TRBV19 with TRBJ1-6; 7 bases agree with TRBD1. The receptor was isolated from a woman in her forties or fifties with COVID-19, enrolled during active disease. The sequencing sample was made of peripheral blood. Here the CDR3 reads CASSLGTVGQSPLHF. The CDR3 DNA sequence: TGTGCCAGTAGTCTCGGGACAGTTGGACAATCACCCCTCCACTTT.